The next 30 T cell receptor beta chains were all read from a single sample in a study of prognosis after radiotherapy for stage I lung cancer. Researchers used two-round multiplex PCR to amplify TCR beta CDR3 starting from genomic DNA. It was primers specific to each TRBV and TRBJ gene that first-round PCR used. TCRdb reprocessed the multiplex PCR reads with MiXCR, giving one entry per CDR3 protein. The data contain 15,000 to 20,000 distinct CDR3 sequences, 25% to 30% of them singletons. Source: PBMCs, taken before or after stereotactic body radiation therapy (not recorded which). Every receptor here comes from a donor aged 50 or older with non-small cell lung cancer.

Many counts were recorded for this clonotype. The J gene is TRBJ2-3, the V gene TRBV6-1, with D perhaps being TRBD1 or TRBD2 (5 bases each). Trimming cost V 6 bases and J 0 bases, with 7 bases left between them. Germline lookup yields CDR1 MNHNS and CDR2 SASEGT. This CDR3 has 13 residues. This CDR3 is CASRGDSTDTQYF. As DNA, the CDR3 is TGTGCCAGCAGGGGGGACAGCACAGATACGCAGTATTTT.

In this sample, this clonotype turned up once. As the CDR3 is not closed by the conserved phenylalanine or tryptophan, this likely results from a read error. It is unclear where the CDR3 begins or ends on the DNA, so no DNA is shown, and the CDR3 is as TCRdb lists it. Here the CDR3 reads CASSMGGEKFL. The chain is built from TRBV6-1 and TRBJ2-1. The length of the CDR3 is 11 amino acids, counting both ends. CDR1 is MNHNS, CDR2 SASEGT, per germline.

Only a few counts were recorded for this clonotype. This chain uses TRBV5-4 with TRBJ2-5, with 12 bases identical to TRBD2. Germline CDR1 SGHNT, CDR2 YYREEE (reference sequence). Losses at the gene ends were 4 bases for V and 4 bases for J; bases not matched to a gene: 2. The CDR3 is 14 residues long. This chain's CDR3 is CASSRGLAGETQYF. DNA of the CDR3: TGTGCCAGCAGCCGGGGACTAGCGGGAGAGACCCAGTACTTC.

In the case of this clonotype: Compared with germline, one end of the junction differs, possibly owing to a read error. J is TRBJ2-3 and V is TRBV5-1; D is possibly TRBD2 (7 bases). The CDR3 sequence is 16 residues long. CDR1 SGHRS and CDR2 YFSETQ come from the germline V gene. The CDR3 DNA is TGCGCCAGCAGCTTGGAACGGGGGGCTATAACAGATACGCAGTATTTC. This gives the protein CASSLERGAITDTQYF.

There are many counts of this clonotype. The chain links TRBV6-5 to TRBJ2-7; possibly TRBD1 for D (6 bases). V was shortened by 1 base and J by 7 bases, with 11 bases between the two germline ends. CDR1 and CDR2 (germline): MNHEY, SVGAGI. This CDR3 contains 13 residues. CDR3 DNA: TGTGCCAGCAGTTACTTGGACAGTGGGGAGCAGTACTTC. Translating it yields CASSYLDSGEQYF.

This clonotype has a count of ten or more. The chain employs TRBV16 and TRBJ2-7, with D uncertain. The germline gives CDR1 KGHSY, CDR2 FQNENV. CDR3 length: 14 amino acids. V was trimmed by 0 bases and J by 6 bases, leaving 12 bases between them. DNA of the CDR3: TGTGCCAGCAGCCAATCTGTGTGGGGAACCGAGCAGTACTTC. Protein sequence: CASSQSVWGTEQYF.

The CDR3 DNA is TGTGCCAGCAGACAGGGGGGCGGGGAGCTGTTTTTT. Its protein product is CASRQGGGELFF. This chain uses TRBV6-2 or TRBV6-3 with TRBJ2-2; 8 bases match TRBD1. Germline V gene data show CDR1 as MNHEY and CDR2 as SVGEGT. CDR3 length: 12 residues. V dropped 6 bases and J dropped 7; count of bases not matched to a gene: 1.

V usage is TRBV19 and J usage is TRBJ2-4, with a possible D match to TRBD1 (5 bases). V dropped 3 bases and J dropped 2 bases, with 11 bases sitting between them. The CDR3 has 15 residues. Germline CDR1 reads LNHDA; CDR2 reads SQIVND (reference sequence). The CDR3 here is CASSMESGTKNIQYF. CDR3 DNA sequence: TGTGCCAGTAGTATGGAATCAGGGACCAAAAACATTCAGTACTTC.

In its sample, this clonotype was seen many times. This chain links TRBV2 with TRBJ1-1, with a possible D match to TRBD1 (5 bases). Trimming took off 10 bases at V and 2 bases at J, with 17 bases between the two ends. CDR1 is SNHLY and CDR2 is FYNNEI in the germline V gene. This CDR3 comprises 14 residues. The CDR3 DNA reads TGTGCCAAAAAACGTGGAGGGACTAACACTGAAGCTTTCTTT. Translation: CAKKRGGTNTEAFF.

A remark on this clonotype: Since a far larger clone is one base different, this is likely a read error. The V call is TRBV6-9, the J call TRBJ2-2, with 7 bases lining up with TRBD1. Germline CDR1 is MNHGY and CDR2 is SVAAGI. With V trimmed by 6 bases and J by 1 base, 14 bases remained unmatched. The CDR3 is made up of 18 amino acids. For the CDR3, the DNA is TGTGCCAGCAGATTCGACCTGACAGGGAAGTTGAACACCGGGGAGCTGTTTTTT. Amino acids: CASRFDLTGKLNTGELFF.

V and J are TRBV6-9 and TRBJ1-1; 8 positions match TRBD1. This CDR3 comprises 15 residues. V lost 3 bases, J lost 13 bases, and 16 bases stayed unmatched. The V gene's germline CDR1 is MNHGY and CDR2 SVAAGI. CDR3 nucleotides: TGTGCCAGCAGTTACCTAACAGGGGGGTTCACTGAATTTTTCTTT. This translates into CASSYLTGGFTEFFF.

This clonotype was found a few times. V gene TRBV20-1 combines with J gene TRBJ2-2; D might be TRBD1 or TRBD2, each matching 6 bases. Deletions cut 4 bases from V and 6 bases from J, with 18 bases between. Germline CDR1 DFQATT, CDR2 SNEGSKA (reference sequence). This CDR3 has 15 amino acids. The CDR3 DNA reads as TGCAGTGCTAAAAAGGACAGTTGGGGGGCCGGGGAGCTGTTTTTT. Encoded protein: CSAKKDSWGAGELFF.

V usage is TRBV5-1 and J usage is TRBJ2-2; tentatively, D is TRBD2 (5 bases). CDR1 and CDR2 (germline): SGHRS, YFSETQ. The V end lost 3 bases, the J end lost 1 base, and 16 bases lay between the germline ends. CDR3 length equals 17 residues. CDR3 nucleotides: TGCGCCAGCAGCTCACCCAACGGGAAATTGAACACCGGGGAGCTGTTTTTT. Protein sequence: CASSSPNGKLNTGELFF.

This clonotype is medium-sized within its sample. V is TRBV24-1 and J is TRBJ2-5, with D uncertain. This CDR3 comprises 15 residues. V dropped 5 bases and J dropped 5 bases, with 17 bases sitting between them. Per the germline V gene, CDR1 is KGHDR and CDR2 is SFDVKD. CDR3 sequence (DNA): TGTGCCACCAGTGGTGCTTCAGGACGGTTTGAGACCCAGTACTTC. This gives the protein CATSGASGRFETQYF.

This chain joins TRBV6-1 and TRBJ2-7; possible D gene TRBD2, 6 bases. Germline lookup yields CDR1 MNHNS and CDR2 SASEGT. V shed 8 bases and J shed 7 bases, with 30 bases lying between them. This CDR3 region has 17 residues. The chain's CDR3 is CASSQRGPGYPRGEQYF. The CDR3 DNA sequence: TGTGCCAGCTCCCAGAGGGGACCGGGGTACCCTCGGGGGGAGCAGTACTTC.

Note on this clonotype: A far bigger clonotype differs at one base, so this is likely a read error. This chain connects TRBV7-6 to TRBJ2-4; 11 positions agree with TRBD2. The J call is uncertain, as TRBJ2-1 better fits the DNA end. From germline, CDR1 is SGHVS and CDR2 FNYEAQ. The CDR3 totals 16 residues. The CDR3 region is CASSRGVSGRASQQFF. The CDR3 coding sequence is TGTGCCAGCAGCAGAGGGGTTAGCGGGAGGGCTAGTCAGCAGTTCTTC.

Notes on this clonotype: No conserved phenylalanine or tryptophan ends this CDR3, so it is likely a read error. The CDR3 region has the DNA TGTGCCAGCACTCGCGGGAGCGCAGATACGCAGTATCTT. Translated: CASTRGSADTQYL. The gene calls are TRBV6-2 or TRBV6-3 and TRBJ2-3; TRBD2 aligns across 7 bases. Germline V CDR1 and CDR2: MNHEY, SVGEGT. V lost 7 bases to trimming and J lost 4 bases; unmatched junction nucleotides: 5. The CDR3 length is 13 residues.

This clonotype was counted only a few times. The chain couples TRBV5-4 to TRBJ2-2; possibly TRBD2 for D (5 bases). The CDR3 has 13 residues. Germline V gene lookup returns CDR1 SGHNT and CDR2 YYREEE (reference sequence). Trimming removed 2 bases at V and 7 bases at J, with 9 bases between. The CDR3 spells CASSFSSNGELFF. The CDR3 DNA follows: TGTGCCAGCAGCTTTTCTAGCAACGGGGAGCTGTTTTTT.

This clonotype was seen many times. This sequence joins TRBV6-1 and TRBJ2-5; D is uncertain. Trimming pared 2 bases from V and 0 bases from J, leaving 13 bases between. The CDR3 covers 16 residues. Per the germline V gene, CDR1 is MNHNS and CDR2 is SASEGT. CDR3 protein: CASSEWGRANQETQYF. The CDR3 DNA reads as TGTGCCAGCAGTGAATGGGGTAGGGCGAACCAAGAGACCCAGTACTTC.

In this sample, this clonotype turned up many times. The chain couples TRBV12-3 or TRBV12-4 to TRBJ1-4; no reliable D call. V was shortened by 3 bases and J by 4 bases, with 12 bases between the two germline ends. There are 15 residues in the CDR3. CDR3 coding DNA: TGTGCCAGCAGTTTGGGAGGGCGGATTAATGAAAAACTGTTTTTT. It specifies CASSLGGRINEKLFF.

This clonotype showed up many times. The V call is TRBV11-2, the J call TRBJ2-3; 8 nucleotides agree with TRBD2. The ends lost 5 bases at V and 6 bases at J; junction bases unmatched: 22. Looked up from germline, CDR1 is SGHAT and CDR2 is FQNNGV. The CDR3 spans 19 residues. CDR3 region: CASSRASSGSRWNLDTQYF. CDR3 DNA sequence: TGTGCCAGCAGCCGGGCTAGCAGCGGGAGTAGATGGAATTTGGATACGCAGTATTTT.

This clonotype was counted ten times or more. The chain has TRBV7-2 and TRBJ2-1; D possibly corresponds to TRBD2 (6 bases). This CDR3 comprises 13 residues. CDR1 and CDR2 from the germline V gene are SGHTA and FQGNSA. The V gene lost 5 bases and the J gene lost 8 bases, with 13 bases spanning the gap. CDR3: CASSLGSGDEQFF. The CDR3 coding sequence is TGTGCCAGCAGCCTCGGGAGTGGAGATGAGCAGTTCTTC.

V gene TRBV7-9 combines with J gene TRBJ2-3, with 8 nucleotides matching TRBD2. Germline values: CDR1 SEHNR, CDR2 FQNEAQ (reference sequence). CDR3 size: 15 residues. Germline trimming cut 4 bases from V and 2 bases from J; bases unmatched to any gene: 5. The CDR3 coding sequence is TGTGCCAGCAGCTCTCGAGCGGGAGTCACAGATACGCAGTATTTT. As protein: CASSSRAGVTDTQYF.

In this sample, this clonotype turned up many times. Since a much larger clone is just one base distant, this may be a read error. CDR3 residues: CARRTPDRGSYEQYF. In DNA, the CDR3 is TGTGCCCGCAGGACTCCGGACAGGGGGTCCTACGAGCAGTACTTC. The J gene is TRBJ2-7, the V gene TRBV2; 10 bases are a match to TRBD1. CDR3 size: 15 residues. Per germline, CDR1 SNHLY and CDR2 FYNNEI.

Note on this clonotype: The likely explanation is a read error, given a far larger clone one base away. The gene calls are TRBV27 and TRBJ2-5; D may be TRBD2 (6 bases). The closer fit of TRBJ2-1 to the DNA end suggests the J call may be wrong. The CDR3 sequence is 16 residues long. The germline V gene encodes CDR1 MNHEY and CDR2 SMNVEV (reference sequence). The CDR3, as DNA: TGTGCCAACACTTCTGTGATCACTAGCCCTACCAATGAGCAGTTCTTC. Translating gives CANTSVITSPTNEQFF.

This clonotype has ten or more counts. The chain employs TRBV5-6 and TRBJ2-3; 9 bases map to TRBD2. Germline lookup yields CDR1 SGHDT and CDR2 YYEEEE. This CDR3 has 16 amino acids. The J segment lost 3 bases and the V segment lost 0 bases, leaving 5 bases of the junction unmatched. The CDR3 DNA reads as TGTGCCAGCAGCTTGGTCTCTAGCGGGATGACAGATACGCAGTATTTT. Protein product: CASSLVSSGMTDTQYF. Full variable domain (rest looked up from reference TRBV5-6 and TRBJ2-3): DAGVTQSPTHLIKTRGQQVTLRCSPKSGHDTVSWYQQALGQGPQFIFQYYEEEERQRGNFPDRFSGHQFPNYSSELNVNALLLGDSALYLCASSLVSSGMTDTQYFGPGTRLTVL.

This clonotype was seen at least ten times. The J gene is TRBJ1-2, the V gene TRBV28; D remains ambiguous. Germline V CDR1 and CDR2: MDHEN, SYDVKM. V gave up 3 bases and J gave up 7 bases, with 9 bases separating them. The CDR3 totals 12 residues. This chain's CDR3 is CASSFGYRGYTF. The CDR3 coding sequence is TGTGCCAGCAGTTTCGGGTACCGTGGCTACACCTTC.

This clonotype was recorded at least ten times. The chain links TRBV5-1 to TRBJ1-3; TRBD1 might be the D (6 bases). The V end lost 3 bases, the J end lost 4 bases, and 14 bases lay between the germline ends. Germline CDR1 and CDR2: SGHRS and YFSETQ. This CDR3 has 15 residues. CDR3: CASSSDRLAGNTIYF. The CDR3, as DNA: TGCGCCAGCAGCTCGGACAGATTGGCGGGAAACACCATATATTTT.

There are many counts of this clonotype. The chain links TRBV15 to TRBJ1-5; 7 bases agree with TRBD1. The CDR3 sequence is 14 residues long. Germline CDR1 and CDR2: LNHNV and YYDKDF (reference sequence). V trimming: 3 bases; J trimming: 6 bases; junction bases outside the gene matches: 5. Here the CDR3 DNA reads TGTGCCACCAGCAGTCAACAGGGGTTTCAGCCCCAGCATTTT. This translates into CATSSQQGFQPQHF.

This clonotype was seen repeatedly, ten times or more. The chain employs TRBV11-2 and TRBJ2-2; the D gene is possibly TRBD2 (6 bases). Germline CDR1 SGHAT, CDR2 FQNNGV. V lost 1 base, J lost 0 bases, and 12 bases lay in between. The CDR3 extends over 17 amino acids. In nucleotides, the CDR3 is TGTGCCAGCAGCTTAGGGTTCGGGACTGCGAACACCGGGGAGCTGTTTTTT. As protein: CASSLGFGTANTGELFF.